The rows below give T cell receptor beta chains drawn from one sample of a study of Graves' ophthalmopathy and Graves' hyperthyroidism. TCRdb processed the multiplex PCR reads anew with MiXCR; each CDR3 protein has one entry. Among some 750,000 distinct CDR3 sequences, 35% to 50% were seen once, and the ten largest hold approximately 43%. The specimen sequenced was peripheral blood. The origin of the receptors is an adult man with Graves' ophthalmopathy. Both conserved end residues are part of each CDR3. A D gene is named only where the DNA matches it firmly. Not every row has a clone size; where given, it reads once, few, many or a size class.

j_call clone_size v_call d_call cdr3_nt cdr3_aa
TRBJ2-7 . TRBV7-8 . TGTGCCAGCAGCTTAGTGGCAGGGACGAACGCCTACGAGCAGTACTTC CASSLVAGTNAYEQYF
TRBJ1-5 . TRBV24-1 . TGTGCCACCAGTGGGAAGGCAGGCAATCAGCCCCAGCATTTT CATSGKAGNQPQHF
TRBJ2-7 many TRBV7-2 . TGTGCCAGCAGCACTAGCAAAGGGTCCTACGAGCAGTACTTC CASSTSKGSYEQYF
TRBJ2-3 . TRBV11-2 TRBD2 TGTGCCAGCAGCTTAGTTAGCGGGGGGGTGGATACGCAGTATTTT CASSLVSGGVDTQYF
TRBJ1-4 . TRBV25-1 . TGTGCCAGCAGTGCTCGCCTCCTCTACGGGGTGGAGGAAAAACTGTTTTTT CASSARLLYGVEEKLFF
TRBJ1-6 many TRBV5-1 . TGCGCCAGCAGCTTGAGGCAGGAGAATTCACCCCTCCACTTT CASSLRQENSPLHF
TRBJ1-2 few TRBV12-3/TRBV12-4 . TGTGCCAGCAGCCCCGCTCAATCAGGCTACACCTTC CASSPAQSGYTF
TRBJ1-5 . TRBV19 . TGTGCCAGTAGTATGGGACGGAGGAGCAATCAGCCCCAGCATTTT CASSMGRRSNQPQHF
TRBJ2-7 . TRBV20-1 . TGCAGTGTTCCCTCAAGTTCGACCCGCTACGGTGAGCAGTACTTC CSVPSSSTRYGEQYF
TRBJ2-2 few TRBV25-1 TRBD1 TGTGCCAGCAGCTTGGGCCACAGGGGGCCGAACACCGGGGAGCTGTTTTTT CASSLGHRGPNTGELFF
TRBJ2-7 . TRBV29-1 . TGCAGCGTTGAACAAAGGCGGAAGAGCTTCTACGAGCAGTACTTC CSVEQRRKSFYEQYF
TRBJ2-3 . TRBV29-1 . TGCAGCGTAACCAGGGGGGTAGCGGGCGATACGCAGTATTTT CSVTRGVAGDTQYF
TRBJ1-4 . TRBV7-9 TRBD1 TGTGCCAGCAGCTTGACAGGGGGCGCTTATGAAAAACTGTTTTTT CASSLTGGAYEKLFF
TRBJ1-4 once TRBV12-3/TRBV12-4 TRBD1 TGTGCCAGCACCCGGACAGGGGGTGAAAAACTGTTTTTT CASTRTGGEKLFF
TRBJ1-3 many TRBV10-3 TRBD1 TGTGCCATCAGACTCGGGACAGGGGCTGGAAACACCATATATTTT CAIRLGTGAGNTIYF
TRBJ1-4 many TRBV20-1 . TGCAGTGCTGGAAGAGAAAAACTGTTTTTT CSAGREKLFF
TRBJ2-7 . TRBV12-3/TRBV12-4 . TGTGCCAGCACCGGGGGCGGGTACGAGCAGTACTTC CASTGGGYEQYF